Below, 10 T cell receptor beta chains from the same sample are listed, as sequenced in a study of cytomegalovirus exposure and HLA in healthy donors. Repertoires were generated with immunoSEQ multiplex PCR, while TCRdb's copy carries only in-frame clones and drops some. The data contain roughly 73,000 clones, nearly 95% of them seen just once; the ten biggest clones take up roughly 1.6%. Sequencing was performed on PBMCs. The receptor set was obtained from a man between 18 and 35 years old in good health and CMV-seropositive.

This chain uses TRBV4-2 with TRBJ2-7; TRBD2 matches 9 bases. The germline V gene has CDR1 LGHNA and CDR2 YNFKEQ. J gave up 2 bases and V 0 bases, and 5 bases lay outside the gene matches. The CDR3 has 16 amino acids. CDR3 amino acids: CASSQDAVAGAYEQYF. The CDR3 nucleotides are TGTGCCAGCAGCCAAGATGCGGTAGCGGGAGCCTACGAGCAGTACTTC.

This rearrangement joins TRBV28 to TRBJ1-2; TRBD1 aligns across 7 bases. Germline loops: CDR1 MDHEN, CDR2 SYDVKM. The CDR3 consists of 14 residues. V shed 6 bases and J 2 bases; nucleotides not matched to a gene: 6. The CDR3, as DNA: TGTGCCAGCAGACCCTTGGGACAGAACTATGGCTACACCTTC. It specifies CASRPLGQNYGYTF.

The chain employs TRBV29-1 and TRBJ2-3; 7 bases are shared with TRBD1. The CDR3 has 16 residues. CDR1 and CDR2 (germline): SQVTM, ANQGSEA. V dropped 6 bases and J dropped 0; count of bases not matched to a gene: 12. Written as DNA, the CDR3 is TGCAGCGTGGTCCGGGACAGACGTCTTAGCACAGATACGCAGTATTTT. It translates to CSVVRDRRLSTDTQYF.

DNA for the CDR3: TGTGCCACCAGCACAGGGGAGGGCTTCGAAAAACTGTTTTTT. Encoded protein: CATSTGEGFEKLFF. The rearrangement joins TRBV15 to TRBJ1-4; a possible D gene is TRBD1 (6 bases). This CDR3 comprises 14 residues. Trimming pared 4 bases from V and 8 bases from J, leaving 14 bases between. The germline V gene encodes CDR1 LNHNV and CDR2 YYDKDF (reference sequence).

The chain links TRBV21-1 to TRBJ2-5; the listed D gene, TRBD2, was not tested against the DNA. TRBV21-1 is shown as a pseudogene. This CDR3 has 16 amino acids. In DNA, the CDR3 is TGTGCCAGCAGCGCCCGGACTAGCGGGGGCTCAGAGACCCAGTACTTC. Residues: CASSARTSGGSETQYF.

The chain joins TRBV12-5 to TRBJ1-5; no definite D call. CDR1 is LGHNT, CDR2 FRNRAP, per germline. The CDR3 has 22 amino acids. Trimming took off 3 bases at V and 0 bases at J, with 30 bases between the two ends. CDR3 protein: CASGLNFGEQHWRRDSNQPQHF. The CDR3 DNA is TGTGCTAGTGGTTTAAATTTTGGCGAACAACATTGGAGGAGAGATAGCAATCAGCCCCAGCATTTT.

This clone has only one observation. In DNA, the CDR3 is TGTGCCTGGGCCCGCGGGATCCTAGGCCAAGAGACCCAGTACTTC. Its protein product is CAWARGILGQETQYF. V and J are TRBV30 and TRBJ2-5, with D perhaps matching TRBD2 (6 bases). CDR3 size: 15 residues. The V and J ends lost 5 bases and 1 base respectively, with 17 bases between them. Germline V gene data show CDR1 as GTSNPN and CDR2 as SVGIG (reference sequence).

In this sample, this clone turned up once. Written as DNA, the CDR3 is TGTGCCAGCAGCAATCCCCCCCCGAGGGAAACGGAGACCCAGTACTTC. Translation: CASSNPPPRETETQYF. The V and J genes are TRBV5-4 and TRBJ2-5, with D perhaps TRBD2 (5 bases). V was clipped by 4 bases and J by 5 bases, with 21 bases between them. This CDR3 is built from 16 residues. From germline, CDR1 is SGHNT and CDR2 YYREEE (reference sequence).

The chain uses TRBV7-2 and TRBJ2-2, with D perhaps matching TRBD2 (5 bases). In germline, CDR1 is SGHTA, CDR2 FQGNSA. The CDR3 sequence is 17 residues long. V was shortened by 3 bases and J by 2 bases, with 16 bases between the two germline ends. Here the CDR3 reads CASSFSGFSPNTGELFF. The CDR3 DNA follows: TGTGCCAGCAGCTTCTCGGGGTTCTCACCCAACACCGGGGAGCTGTTTTTT.

DNA for the CDR3: TGTGCCAGCAGTTTGAGTTCAGGGCGGTCTAGTCAGCCCCAGCATTTT. Amino acids: CASSLSSGRSSQPQHF. V usage is TRBV28 and J usage is TRBJ1-5; possible D gene TRBD1, 5 bases. Germline V gene sequence: CDR1 MDHEN, CDR2 SYDVKM. Between the trimmed V and J ends, which lost 3 bases and 6 bases, there was a span of 18 bases. This CDR3 contains 16 residues.